This T cell receptor (beta chain) was sequenced in a study of OX40 agonist ivuxolimab in advanced cancers. The length of the CDR3 is 15 residues. Repertoires were generated with immunoSEQ multiplex PCR, while TCRdb's copy carries only in-frame clones and drops some. The sample holds about 88,000 clones, 80% to 90% seen once. Material: CD4+ or CD8+ T cells sorted from blood, obtained in a trial of the OX40 agonist ivuxolimab. The gene calls are TRBV21-1 and TRBJ2-5; TRBD2, the table's D call, lacks a check against the DNA. TRBV21-1 constitutes a pseudogene. This clonotype was obtained from an adult with an advanced solid tumor such as melanoma, head and neck, liver or kidney cancer. The DNA of the CDR3 is TGTGCCAGCAGCAAAGGGGAGGGGAGGGAAGAGACCCAGTACTTC. As protein: CASSKGEGREETQYF.